The clone carrying this TCR beta chain was seen ten or more times. The sequence runs out 3 residues before the end of the CDR3; the remainder is reconstructed from the germline J gene. The source of the sample is a study of T cell clonality in common variable immunodeficiency. Germline V CDR1 and CDR2: LNHDA, SQIVND (reference sequence). There are 15 residues in the CDR3. The ends lost 1 base at V and 3 bases at J; junction bases unmatched: 6. CVID and control samples used equivalent genomic DNA input. TCRdb keeps only in-frame clones here, not all; method: immunoSEQ multiplex PCR. The sample offers about 52,000 clones and no singletons, the top ten holding about 2%.

The material sequenced was peripheral blood mononuclear cells. The TCR originated in a person aged 18 to 69 in good health. J is TRBJ2-7 and V is TRBV19, with TRBD1 matching over 7 bases. The CDR3 region is CASSIGQGIIYEQYF. The sequenced part of the CDR3 DNA is TGTGCCAGTAGTATAGGACAGGGTATCATCTACGAG.